This T cell receptor beta chain stems from a study of shared clonotypes between healthy human individuals. Study-wide findings and caveats: Represented diversity (both genetic and exposure-history) was limited by the small number of donors.

In the case of this clone: The target antigen is unknown.

Using approximately 200 ng DNA, approximately 27,000 T cell genomes, the sorted-subset replicate PCRs were run. Assay: immunoSEQ multiplex PCR; the TCRdb copy retains only in-frame clones and omits some. The table shows over a million clones, with about 80% occurring only once. Germline values: CDR1 MGHRA, CDR2 YSYEKL. V was pared by 4 bases and J by 8 bases, with 25 bases of the junction left unmatched. This CDR3 comprises 20 residues. The sequencing sample was made of memory CD4+ T cells from PBMCs. Subset defined: CD45RA-negative fraction. The V gene is TRBV4-1, the J gene TRBJ2-1; 8 bases are shared with TRBD2. This sequence was found in a man aged 18 to 29 in good health. Some clones in this sample may be carry-over from other donors' samples. CDR3 nucleotide sequence: TGCGCCAGCAGCCCGGGAGGGACTATTAGGGTATCTGGTATTCGCGATGAGCAGTTCTTC. Amino acids: CASSPGGTIRVSGIRDEQFF.